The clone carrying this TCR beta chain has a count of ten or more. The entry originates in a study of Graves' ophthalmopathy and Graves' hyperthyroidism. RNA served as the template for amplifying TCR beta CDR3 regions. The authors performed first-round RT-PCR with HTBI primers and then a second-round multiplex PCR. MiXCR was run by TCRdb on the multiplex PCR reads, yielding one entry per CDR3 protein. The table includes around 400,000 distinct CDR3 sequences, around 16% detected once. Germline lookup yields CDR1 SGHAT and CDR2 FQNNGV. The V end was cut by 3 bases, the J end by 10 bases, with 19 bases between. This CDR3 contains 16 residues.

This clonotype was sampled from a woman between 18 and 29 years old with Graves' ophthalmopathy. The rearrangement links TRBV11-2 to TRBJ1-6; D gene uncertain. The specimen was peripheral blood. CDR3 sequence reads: CASSFSLTLGGSPLHF. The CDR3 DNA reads TGTGCCAGCAGCTTCTCCCTAACTTTAGGAGGCTCACCCCTCCACTTT. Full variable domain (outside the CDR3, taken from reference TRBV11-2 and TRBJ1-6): EAGVAQSPRYKIIEKRQSVAFWCNPISGHATLYWYQQILGQGPKLLIQFQNNGVVDDSQLPKDRFSAERLKGVDSTLKIQPAKLEDSAVYLCASSFSLTLGGSPLHFGNGTRLTVT.